Following are 9 T cell receptor beta chains from one sample sequenced in a study of CD8 T cells in Susac syndrome. Reverse transcription of roughly 0.5 to 1 ug RNA was performed with random hexamers. TCRdb called the immunoSEQ multiplex PCR reads again in MiXCR, with one record for every CDR3 protein. The sample shows approximately 150,000 distinct CDR3 sequences, roughly 94% of them seen only once. The sample taken for sequencing was CD4+ T cells from PBMCs. Source of these receptors: a human donor in good health.

V usage is TRBV7-9 and J usage is TRBJ1-2, with 9 bases identical to TRBD1. CDR3 size: 16 residues. Losses at the gene ends were 2 bases for V and 0 bases for J; bases not matched to a gene: 4. In germline, CDR1 is SEHNR, CDR2 FQNEAQ (reference sequence). CDR3 region: CASSLWDREANYGYTF. The CDR3 bases are TGTGCCAGCAGCTTATGGGACAGGGAAGCTAACTATGGCTACACCTTC.

DNA of the CDR3: TGTGCCAGTAGTCGCAGCCATTCTAACTATGGCTACACCTTC. This gives the protein CASSRSHSNYGYTF. This chain links TRBV19 with TRBJ1-2; D is ambiguous. The CDR3 contains 14 residues. Trimming took off 5 bases at V and 0 bases at J, with 10 bases between the two ends. Germline V gene sequence: CDR1 LNHDA, CDR2 SQIVND (reference sequence).

The chain employs TRBV20-1 and TRBJ2-7; 8 bases fit TRBD1. V lost 3 bases to trimming and J lost 3 bases; unmatched junction nucleotides: 4. The CDR3 covers 13 residues. Per the germline V gene, CDR1 is DFQATT and CDR2 is SNEGSKA (reference sequence). CDR3 amino acids: CSARHRGVYEQYF. CDR3 nucleotide sequence: TGCAGTGCTAGGCACAGGGGGGTCTACGAGCAGTACTTC.

The chain combines TRBV18 with TRBJ1-1, with 9 nucleotides matching TRBD1. J gave up 5 bases and V 0 bases, and 4 bases lay outside the gene matches. The CDR3 runs to 15 residues. The germline V gene encodes CDR1 KGHSH and CDR2 LQKENI. The CDR3 DNA sequence: TGTGCCAGCTCACCACCGGGACAGGGAAAGACTGAAGCTTTCTTT. Protein: CASSPPGQGKTEAFF.

The chain has TRBV7-8 and TRBJ1-5; D is undetermined. This CDR3 contains 16 residues. V lost 1 base and J 7 bases, leaving 17 bases between the germline ends. Germline values: CDR1 SGHVS, CDR2 FQNEAQ. CDR3 residues: CASSLVPGLIIQPQHF. The CDR3 DNA reads TGTGCCAGCAGCTTAGTCCCAGGACTAATCATCCAGCCCCAGCATTTT. The whole variable domain, filled in from reference TRBV7-8 and TRBJ1-5, reads GAGVSQSPRYKVAKRGQDVALRCDPISGHVSLFWYQQALGQGPEFLTYFQNEAQLDKSGLPSDRFFAERPEGSVSTLKIQRTQQEDSAVYLCASSLVPGLIIQPQHFGDGTRLSIL.

The chain joins TRBV20-1 to TRBJ2-7, with 8 bases fitting TRBD2. The CDR3 is made up of 15 amino acids. The V gene's germline CDR1 is DFQATT and CDR2 SNEGSKA (reference sequence). V was pared by 6 bases and J by 0 bases, with 10 bases of the junction left unmatched. CDR3 coding DNA: TGCAGTGCATGGAGTAGCGGGACCAACTCCTACGAGCAGTACTTC. This sequence encodes CSAWSSGTNSYEQYF.

V gene TRBV7-9 combines with J gene TRBJ2-1; the match to TRBD2 covers 10 bases. The CDR3 covers 18 residues. Germline values: CDR1 SEHNR, CDR2 FQNEAQ (reference sequence). The ends lost 7 bases at V and 0 bases at J; junction bases unmatched: 12. The CDR3 sequence is CASTPGSGRRSSYNEQFF. The CDR3 DNA reads TGTGCCAGCACCCCGGGTAGCGGGAGGAGGAGCTCCTACAATGAGCAGTTCTTC.

The V gene is TRBV4-1, the J gene TRBJ1-2; no clear D. Trimming cost V 1 base and J 8 bases, with 8 bases left between them. The CDR3 is 12 residues long. In germline, CDR1 is MGHRA, CDR2 YSYEKL. DNA of the CDR3: TGCGCCAGCAGCCAAGTTCTTGGGGGCTACACCTTC. This gives the protein CASSQVLGGYTF.

The rearrangement uses TRBV28 and TRBJ1-1, with a possible D match to TRBD1 (5 bases). The germline CDR1 and CDR2 sequences are MDHEN and SYDVKM. V gave up 4 bases and J gave up 1 base, with 13 bases separating them. The CDR3 length is 15 residues. CDR3 loop: CASSSPGGGNTEAFF. The CDR3 DNA reads TGTGCCAGCAGTTCCCCCGGGGGGGGGAACACTGAAGCTTTCTTT.